The 21 T cell receptor beta chains below come from one sample, sequenced in a study of identical twins. TCRdb ran MiXCR on the 5' RACE reads and lists one entry per CDR3 protein. The sample has hundreds of thousands of distinct CDR3 sequences, 8% to 9% seen once. Separately, the same data were catalogued under a study of yellow fever vaccine responses in identical twins.

The sample was PBMCs. The receptors were gathered from a woman aged 18 to 35 in good health.

There are many counts of this clonotype. The gene calls are TRBV21-1 and TRBJ2-7; the table names TRBD1, a call not compared with the DNA. TRBV21-1 is given as a pseudogene. The CDR3 length is 13 residues. CDR3 in DNA: TGTGCCAGCCCGGGACCGATCTCCTACGAGCAGTACTTC. It is translated as CASPGPISYEQYF.

The rearrangement joins TRBV30 to TRBJ2-3; no clear D gene. The germline V and J ends were trimmed by 3 bases and 2 bases, with 9 bases remaining between them. The CDR3 is 13 residues long. The germline V gene encodes CDR1 GTSNPN and CDR2 SVGIG (reference sequence). The CDR3 coding sequence is TGTGCCTGGAGCCTCGTACCCACAGATACGCAGTATTTT. It yields the protein CAWSLVPTDTQYF.

This clonotype was observed many times. The chain combines TRBV7-9 with TRBJ2-3; 12 bases agree with TRBD1. The length of the CDR3 is 14 residues. Per the germline V gene, CDR1 is SEHNR and CDR2 is FQNEAQ (reference sequence). V was clipped by 3 bases and J by 12 bases; unmatched bases: 7. The CDR3 loop reads CASSFPGQGALQYF. CDR3 nucleotides: TGTGCCAGCAGCTTTCCGGGACAGGGGGCCTTACAGTATTTT.

This clonotype was found many times. V gene TRBV15 combines with J gene TRBJ2-5; no definite D call. The CDR3 sequence is 14 residues long. Trimming left V 1 base short and J 2 bases short, with 8 bases between. Germline CDR1 reads LNHNV; CDR2 reads YYDKDF (reference sequence). Written as DNA, the CDR3 is TGTGCCACCAGCAGAGTAGGGCTTCAAGAGACCCAGTACTTC. Its protein is CATSRVGLQETQYF.

This clonotype came up many times. This rearrangement joins TRBV9 to TRBJ2-1; TRBD2 matches at 7 bases. V was clipped by 3 bases and J by 1 base; unmatched bases: 4. The CDR3 runs to 15 residues. In germline, CDR1 is SGDLS, CDR2 YYNGEE. CDR3 sequence: CASSGREGSYNEQFF. The CDR3 region has the DNA TGTGCCAGCAGCGGGAGGGAGGGGTCCTACAATGAGCAGTTCTTC.

The chain recombines TRBV6-5 with TRBJ2-5, with 8 bases that match TRBD1. V lost 3 bases and J lost 1; bases outside the gene matches: 7. The CDR3 is 16 residues long. Germline CDR1 is MNHEY and CDR2 is SVGAGI. The CDR3 sequence: CASSYTGTGTQETQYF. CDR3 nucleotide sequence: TGTGCCAGCAGTTATACCGGGACAGGTACCCAAGAGACCCAGTACTTC.

With respect to this clonotype: A read error is possible here, since a much larger clone lies one base away. This rearrangement joins TRBV4-3 to TRBJ2-1; D not resolved. Germline-derived CDR1 and CDR2 are LGHNA and YSLEER. This CDR3 is 15 amino acids long. Trimming left V 0 bases short and J 0 bases short, with 6 bases between. The CDR3 coding sequence is TGCGCCAGCAGCCAAGATATTAGCTCCTACAATGAGCAGTTCTTC. This gives the protein CASSQDISSYNEQFF.

This clonotype was seen ten or more times. The V gene is TRBV5-1, the J gene TRBJ2-3, with a possible D match to TRBD2 (6 bases). This CDR3 has 16 amino acids. Trimming pared 0 bases from V and 2 bases from J, leaving 13 bases between. The germline CDR1 and CDR2 sequences are SGHRS and YFSETQ. CDR3 region: CASSLAGMRDTDTQYF. The CDR3 DNA sequence: TGCGCCAGCAGCTTGGCCGGAATGCGGGACACAGATACGCAGTATTTT.

Only a few counts were recorded for this clonotype. J is TRBJ2-3 and V is TRBV7-2; D remains ambiguous. The CDR3 contains 14 residues. V dropped 3 bases and J dropped 0 bases, with 7 bases sitting between them. CDR1 and CDR2 (germline): SGHTA, FQGNSA. CDR3 sequence reads: CASSLRHSTDTQYF. The CDR3 bases are TGTGCCAGCAGCTTGCGGCATAGCACAGATACGCAGTATTTT. The variable domain in full, completed from reference TRBV7-2 and TRBJ2-3, reads GAGVSQSPSNKVTEKGKDVELRCDPISGHTALYWYRQSLGQGLEFLIYFQGNSAPDKSGLPSDRFSAERTGGSVSTLTIQRTQQEDSAVYLCASSLRHSTDTQYFGPGTRLTVL.

In this sample, this clonotype turned up a few times. The chain combines TRBV28 with TRBJ2-5; 9 nucleotides align to TRBD1. The CDR3 covers 16 residues. The junction had 6 bases not matched to a gene; V was cut back by 4 bases and J by 0 bases. Germline V gives CDR1 MDHEN, CDR2 SYDVKM. Here the CDR3 DNA reads TGTGCCAGCAGTTCCCGGACAGGGGCCCACCAAGAGACCCAGTACTTC. It translates to CASSSRTGAHQETQYF.

The CDR3 DNA reads as TGCAGTGCTGCTGGAGACAGGGGCGGCTACACCTTC. Protein product: CSAAGDRGGYTF. This chain uses TRBV20-1 with TRBJ1-2; 8 bases fit TRBD1. Germline trimming cut 5 bases from V and 8 bases from J; bases unmatched to any gene: 7. From germline, CDR1 is DFQATT and CDR2 SNEGSKA (reference sequence). This CDR3 is 12 amino acids long.

This clonotype was recorded at least ten times. The chain combines TRBV29-1 with TRBJ2-1, with D uncertain. V gave up 4 bases and J gave up 3 bases, with 4 bases separating them. Germline CDR1 is SQVTM and CDR2 is ANQGSEA. The CDR3 totals 11 residues. The DNA for the CDR3 is TGCAGCGTTGCCGTCTACAATGAGCAGTTCTTC. It encodes CSVAVYNEQFF.

The rearrangement links TRBV29-1 to TRBJ2-1; 8 nucleotides match TRBD2. After removal of 7 bases from V and 3 bases from J, the junction contained 8 bases not matched to a gene. Germline lookup yields CDR1 SQVTM and CDR2 ANQGSEA. CDR3 length: 14 amino acids. CDR3: CSAISGSGYNEQFF. The CDR3 DNA follows: TGCAGCGCCATAAGCGGGAGTGGCTACAATGAGCAGTTCTTC.

The chain links TRBV6-5 to TRBJ2-3; 8 positions agree with TRBD1. Germline V gene sequence: CDR1 MNHEY, CDR2 SVGAGI. The CDR3 has 15 amino acids. With 0 bases clipped from V and 3 bases from J, the junction kept 2 bases outside the gene matches. This CDR3 reads CASSYSGQVTDTQYF. Here the CDR3 DNA reads TGTGCCAGCAGTTACTCGGGACAGGTTACAGATACGCAGTATTTT.

This clonotype appeared many times. V is TRBV5-5 and J is TRBJ2-2; D tentatively fits TRBD1 or TRBD2 (5 bases each). In germline, CDR1 is SGHKS, CDR2 YYEKEE (reference sequence). Trimming removed 2 bases from V and 1 base from J, with 12 bases in between. The CDR3 has 16 amino acids. The CDR3 reads CASSFGTELNTGELFF. The CDR3 bases are TGTGCCAGCAGCTTCGGGACGGAGCTGAACACCGGGGAGCTGTTTTTT.

This clonotype was observed at least ten times. V is TRBV6-5 and J is TRBJ2-1; TRBD2 aligns across 7 bases. CDR3 size: 13 residues. Unmatched junction bases numbered 1, after V lost 2 bases and J lost 6 bases. In germline, CDR1 is MNHEY, CDR2 SVGAGI. The CDR3 nucleotides are TGTGCCAGCAGTTACGGGGGGGTCAATGAGCAGTTCTTC. Amino acids: CASSYGGVNEQFF.

The chain couples TRBV2 to TRBJ2-1; the D gene is possibly TRBD2 (6 bases). CDR3 length: 14 residues. The germline V gene encodes CDR1 SNHLY and CDR2 FYNNEI. V dropped 8 bases and J dropped 4 bases, with 15 bases sitting between them. This CDR3 reads CASRRGGEYNEQFF. The CDR3 nucleotides read TGTGCCAGCCGGAGGGGCGGAGAATACAATGAGCAGTTCTTC.

The sample holds many counts of this clonotype. The chain is built from TRBV4-3 and TRBJ2-5, with D maybe TRBD1 (5 bases). The CDR3 loop spans 16 amino acids. Germline-derived CDR1 and CDR2 are LGHNA and YSLEER. The V end was cut by 4 bases, the J end by 5 bases, with 20 bases between. In DNA, the CDR3 is TGCGCCAGCAGCCTTCACTGGGGCTGGTCTCAGGAGACCCAGTACTTC. This translates into CASSLHWGWSQETQYF.

The chain recombines TRBV27 with TRBJ2-5, with a tentative D call TRBD2 (6 bases). V dropped 1 base and J dropped 0 bases, with 18 bases sitting between them. CDR3 size: 18 residues. Germline V gives CDR1 MNHEY, CDR2 SMNVEV (reference sequence). CDR3 nucleotide sequence: TGTGCCAGCAGTTTATGGGCTGGTAGCCGGGGGTACCAAGAGACCCAGTACTTC. It codes for CASSLWAGSRGYQETQYF.

Ten or more counts support this clonotype. The V call is TRBV5-6, the J call TRBJ2-2; no reliable D call. Germline CDR1 reads SGHDT; CDR2 reads YYEEEE. The CDR3 is 14 amino acids. Trimming shortened V by 5 bases and J by 8 bases, and 16 bases separated the two germline ends. The CDR3 DNA follows: TGTGCCAGCAGTAGACCCGACCCCTCTGGGGAGCTGTTTTTT. The encoded protein is CASSRPDPSGELFF.

A few counts support this clonotype. J is TRBJ2-1 and V is TRBV7-9; 8 nucleotides align to TRBD2. Germline trimming cut 5 bases from V and 6 bases from J; bases unmatched to any gene: 6. The germline V gene encodes CDR1 SEHNR and CDR2 FQNEAQ (reference sequence). The CDR3 is 14 amino acids. The DNA for the CDR3 is TGTGCCAGCAGCGGAGCGGGAGAGGGCAATGAGCAGTTCTTC. Protein sequence: CASSGAGEGNEQFF. Drawing the rest from reference TRBV7-9 and TRBJ2-1, the complete variable domain is DTGVSQNPRHKITKRGQNVTFRCDPISEHNRLYWYRQTLGQGPEFLTYFQNEAQLEKSRLLSDRFSAERPKGSFSTLEIQRTEQGDSAMYLCASSGAGEGNEQFFGPGTRLTVL.